These 17 T cell receptor beta chains share one sample of origin, sequenced in a study of shared clonotypes between healthy human individuals. TCRdb keeps only in-frame clones here, not all; method: immunoSEQ multiplex PCR. Of approximately 1,000,000 clones listed, 60% to 85% were seen once; the top ten hold roughly 0.82%. What was sequenced was memory CD4+ T cells from PBMCs. Regarding subset: CD45RA-negative fraction. The source of these receptors is a man between 18 and 29 years old in good health. Some clones in this sample may be carry-over from other donors' samples.

The rearrangement joins TRBV14 to TRBJ1-3, with D hard to call. CDR1 and CDR2 from the germline V gene are SGHDN and FVKESK. V was clipped by 1 base and J by 4 bases, with 14 bases between them. The CDR3 spans 16 residues. The CDR3 nucleotides are TGTGCCAGCAGCCAAGCACGGTGGGGAGTCGGAAACACCATATATTTT. This codes for CASSQARWGVGNTIYF.

V usage is TRBV9 and J usage is TRBJ2-7, with 12 bases fitting TRBD2. The junction had 7 bases not matched to a gene; V was cut back by 0 bases and J by 6 bases. Germline V gene data show CDR1 as SGDLS and CDR2 as YYNGEE. The CDR3 has 16 amino acids. This CDR3 is CASSVGLAGAEGEQYF. The CDR3 DNA sequence: TGTGCCAGCAGCGTAGGACTAGCGGGAGCAGAAGGCGAGCAGTACTTC.

V is TRBV6-4 and J is TRBJ2-3; D remains ambiguous. CDR1 is MRHNA and CDR2 is SNTAGT in the germline V gene. The CDR3 sequence is 13 residues long. Trimming pared 6 bases from V and 6 bases from J, leaving 13 bases between. Here the CDR3 DNA reads TGTGCCAGCAGCCTCGACACCTTCGATACGCAGTATTTT. Translated, it gives CASSLDTFDTQYF.

The chain carries TRBV5-4 and TRBJ2-3; 13 bases are a match to TRBD2. The trim removed 3 bases at V and 6 bases at J, leaving 4 bases unmatched. Germline loops: CDR1 SGHNT, CDR2 YYREEE (reference sequence). The CDR3 has 15 residues. In DNA form, the CDR3 reads TGTGCCAGCAGCTCACTAGCGGGAGGGCCCGATACGCAGTATTTT. The encoded protein is CASSSLAGGPDTQYF.

This chain joins TRBV14 and TRBJ2-5; 8 bases are shared with TRBD2. V lost 5 bases and J lost 8; bases outside the gene matches: 10. Germline CDR1 and CDR2: SGHDN and FVKESK. The CDR3 is 14 amino acids. The CDR3 region is CASSYQRGRGTQYF. CDR3 coding DNA: TGTGCCAGCAGCTACCAGCGGGGGCGTGGTACCCAGTACTTC. Full variable domain (remainder filled in from reference TRBV14 and TRBJ2-5): EAGVTQFPSHSVIEKGQTVTLRCDPISGHDNLYWYRRVMGKEIKFLLHFVKESKQDESGMPNNRFLAERTGGTYSTLKVQPAELEDSGVYFCASSYQRGRGTQYFGPGTRLLVL.

This chain joins TRBV4-1 and TRBJ1-3; TRBD1 matches 7 bases. CDR3 length equals 15 residues. Germline-derived CDR1 and CDR2 are MGHRA and YSYEKL. V dropped 1 base and J dropped 2; count of bases not matched to a gene: 2. CDR3 in DNA: TGCGCCAGCAGCCAAGTACAGGGGACTGGAAACACCATATATTTT. It translates to CASSQVQGTGNTIYF.

Notes on this clone: This may arise from a read error, as a much more abundant clone is one base away. This sample includes further DNA sequences coding for the same CDR3. This rearrangement joins TRBV7-8 to TRBJ1-3, with D possibly being TRBD1 (6 bases). Germline CDR1 and CDR2: SGHVS and FQNEAQ. This CDR3 has 14 residues. This chain's CDR3 is CASSARLVKGELHF. The CDR3 bases are TGTGCCAGCAGCGCGAGATTAGTAAAGGGGGAGTTGCATTTT.

The chain carries TRBV7-9 and TRBJ1-4; D is undetermined. CDR1 SEHNR and CDR2 FQNEAQ come from the germline V gene (reference sequence). Trimming left V 3 bases short and J 7 bases short, with 15 bases between. The CDR3 is 15 residues long. The DNA of the CDR3 is TGTGCCAGCAGCTTTCTGTATGTAAGGGCTGAAAAACTGTTTTTT. Translation: CASSFLYVRAEKLFF.

Ten or more counts support this clone. The chain carries TRBV7-9 and TRBJ1-5; D might be TRBD1 (6 bases). Between the trimmed V and J ends, which lost 5 bases and 4 bases, there was a span of 12 bases. This CDR3 has 14 amino acids. The V gene's germline CDR1 is SEHNR and CDR2 FQNEAQ (reference sequence). CDR3 nucleotide sequence: TGTGCCAGCAGCGGTCAGGGGTTAAATCAGCCCCAGCATTTT. Translating it yields CASSGQGLNQPQHF.

The V and J genes are TRBV4-2 and TRBJ1-1; D call uncertain. The CDR3 has 14 amino acids. In germline, CDR1 is LGHNA, CDR2 YNFKEQ. The ends were cut back, 0 bases at V and 8 bases at J, with 13 bases in the middle. CDR3 in amino acids: CASSQDFTSDEAFF. The CDR3 bases are TGTGCCAGCAGCCAAGATTTTACAAGTGACGAAGCTTTCTTT.

As for this clone: Other DNA sequences in the sample encode the same CDR3. J is TRBJ2-3 and V is TRBV5-6, with no clear D. Germline V gives CDR1 SGHDT, CDR2 YYEEEE. V was pared by 2 bases and J by 1 base, with 8 bases between. This CDR3 comprises 14 residues. The CDR3 nucleotides are TGTGCCAGCAGCTTCGGCGGAGGCACAGATACGCAGTATTTT. As protein: CASSFGGGTDTQYF.

Comment on this clone: The sample has other DNA sequences that encode this CDR3 too. The CDR3 sequence: CASSLGSGANVLTF. CDR3 in DNA: TGTGCCAGCAGCCTGGGGTCTGGGGCCAACGTCCTGACTTTC. The V gene is TRBV2, the J gene TRBJ2-6, with D uncertain. V lost 6 bases to trimming and J lost 1 base, with 7 bases between them. CDR3 length: 14 amino acids. Germline V gene data show CDR1 as SNHLY and CDR2 as FYNNEI.

The chain recombines TRBV5-8 with TRBJ2-1, with D possibly TRBD2 on 5 matching bases. V was clipped by 2 bases and J by 12 bases, with 12 bases between them. The CDR3 length is 12 residues. Per germline, CDR1 SGHTS and CDR2 YDEGEE. In nucleotides, the CDR3 is TGTGCCAGCAGCTTACTCGCGGGTGGGCAGTTCTTC. Amino acid sequence: CASSLLAGGQFF.

J is TRBJ2-3 and V is TRBV7-2, with 8 bases lining up with TRBD2. Looked up from germline, CDR1 is SGHTA and CDR2 is FQGNSA. The CDR3 is made up of 15 amino acids. The junction had 6 bases not matched to a gene; V was cut back by 5 bases and J by 2 bases. The CDR3 nucleotides read TGTGCCAGCAGCGGGGCGGGAGGAACCACAGATACGCAGTATTTT. Its translation: CASSGAGGTTDTQYF.

The chain employs TRBV7-9 and TRBJ2-1, with D perhaps TRBD1 (7 bases). Trimming pared 8 bases from V and 8 bases from J, leaving 16 bases between. The CDR3 consists of 13 residues. Looked up from germline, CDR1 is SEHNR and CDR2 is FQNEAQ (reference sequence). The CDR3 region has the DNA TGTGCCAGCGGGTACCAGGGGGGCGATGAGCAGTTCTTC. Translation: CASGYQGGDEQFF.

The chain couples TRBV11-2 to TRBJ2-5, with D uncertain. The germline CDR1 and CDR2 sequences are SGHAT and FQNNGV. This CDR3 contains 14 residues. Trimming shortened V by 5 bases and J by 3 bases, and 13 bases separated the two germline ends. CDR3 region: CASSLVQRKETQYF. DNA for the CDR3: TGTGCCAGCAGCCTGGTACAGCGAAAAGAGACCCAGTACTTC.

CDR3 in amino acids: CASSVASGVSYNEQFF. Written as DNA, the CDR3 is TGTGCCAGCAGCGTAGCTTCGGGGGTCTCCTACAATGAGCAGTTCTTC. The J gene is TRBJ2-1, the V gene TRBV9; D might be TRBD2 (6 bases). V was pared by 0 bases and J by 0 bases, with 10 bases between. The CDR3 runs to 16 residues. The germline V gene encodes CDR1 SGDLS and CDR2 YYNGEE.